This record concerns one TCR beta chain sequence. The entry originates in a study of shared clonotypes between healthy human individuals. Generated by immunoSEQ multiplex PCR, the TCRdb table keeps only in-frame clones and is missing some. The sample has about 980,000 clones, approximately 76% seen once. The CDR3 extends over 16 amino acids. The source material was memory CD4+ T cells sorted from blood. The sample's subset: CD45RA-negative fraction. The V gene is TRBV21-1, the J gene TRBJ2-2; the DNA was not compared with TRBD2, the D call given in the table. TRBV21-1 is a pseudogene segment. This clonotype was obtained from a man younger than 35 in good health. In DNA form, the CDR3 reads TGTGCCATCTCGAGGGGAGCTAGCGGGAGACCCGGGGAGCTGTTTTTT. Protein sequence: CAISRGASGRPGELFF.